The rows below give T cell receptor beta chains drawn from one sample of a study of shared clonotypes between healthy human individuals. Clones were read by immunoSEQ multiplex PCR, and TCRdb kept only the in-frame ones, dropping some. The table lists about 1.1 million clones, about 80% of them singletons. Input material: memory CD4+ T cells from PBMCs. The receptor set was obtained from a man between 18 and 29 years old in good health. Some clones in this sample may be carry-over from other donors' samples. The CDR3 runs from the conserved cysteine through the conserved F or W. Each record gives: D gene, J gene, clone size, V gene, CDR3 DNA, CDR3 protein. D genes are given only for firm matches. Clone size appears in some rows only: once, few, many, or a class for an expanded clone.

TRBD2	TRBJ2-1	few	TRBV14	TGTGCCAGCAGCCATCCGGGACTAGTAGCCTACAATGAGCAGTTCTTC	CASSHPGLVAYNEQFF
TRBD2	TRBJ2-3	.	TRBV11-2	TGTGCCAGCAGCTTTCTAGCGGCGATCGGGGATACGCAGTATTTT	CASSFLAAIGDTQYF
TRBD2	TRBJ2-7	.	TRBV7-2	TGTGCCAGCAGCCAACTAGCGGGAGGGCCTTACGAGCAGTACTTC	CASSQLAGGPYEQYF
.	TRBJ2-1	.	TRBV5-4	TGTGCCAGCAGCTCGGCTATCCCTAGCAATGAGCAGTTCTTC	CASSSAIPSNEQFF
TRBD2	TRBJ2-3	once	TRBV7-2	TGTGCCAGCAGCGGGGGCGTAGCGGGAGGTCAAGATACGCAGTATTTT	CASSGGVAGGQDTQYF
.	TRBJ2-7	.	TRBV6-6	TGTGCCAGCAGTCCGTACGGTGTGGGAGAGCAGTACTTC	CASSPYGVGEQYF
.	TRBJ1-5	.	TRBV2	TGTGCCAGCAGTGAAGACGGCTACAATCAGCCCCAGCATTTT	CASSEDGYNQPQHF
.	TRBJ1-2	.	TRBV5-4	TGTGCCAGCAGCTTGGGTCTTGGGACGGACTATGGCTACACCTTC	CASSLGLGTDYGYTF
.	TRBJ1-1	few	TRBV18	TGTGCCAGCTCACCATTGGCCAGAGGGGACACTGAAGCTTTCTTT	CASSPLARGDTEAFF
TRBD1	TRBJ2-5	.	TRBV25-1	TGTGCCAGCAGTGACCCCAGGGGGCGAGAGACCCAGTACTTC	CASSDPRGRETQYF
.	TRBJ1-3	.	TRBV4-1	TGCGCCAGCAGCCGGGACTGGGACTCTGGAAACACCATATATTTT	CASSRDWDSGNTIYF
.	TRBJ2-1	once	TRBV5-4	TGTGCCAGCAGCTCTCCTATTCCTCCCGAGCAGTTCTTC	CASSSPIPPEQFF
TRBD2	TRBJ2-7	.	TRBV18	TGTGCCAGCTCACCCCTGGCGGGAGGGCCAGCCCACGAGCAGTACTTC	CASSPLAGGPAHEQYF
.	TRBJ1-3	.	TRBV2	TGTGCCAGCAGTGTCGAGGGCAGGGTGTTTGGAAACACCATATATTTT	CASSVEGRVFGNTIYF
TRBD1	TRBJ1-3	.	TRBV28	TGTGCCAGCAGTTTAGTAGGGACAGGGAATTTTTGGTCCGCGAACACCATATATTTT	CASSLVGTGNFWSANTIYF
.	TRBJ2-1	many	TRBV7-3	TGTGCCAGCAGCTTATCACCGAGGAGCGGAGAAAATGAGCAGTTCTTC	CASSLSPRSGENEQFF
.	TRBJ2-2	once	TRBV5-1	TGCGCCAGCAGCTCCGGGACTTACACCGGGGAGCTGTTTTTT	CASSSGTYTGELFF
.	TRBJ1-5	few	TRBV30	TGTGCCTGGAGTGTATACACAGCCAATCAGCCCCAGCATTTT	CAWSVYTANQPQHF
.	TRBJ1-1	.	TRBV14	TGTGCCAGCAGCCACCCCCGACAGAACACTGAAGCTTTCTTT	CASSHPRQNTEAFF
.	TRBJ2-5	.	TRBV19	TGTGCCAGTAGTATAGATTTCGAGACCCAGTACTTC	CASSIDFETQYF
.	TRBJ2-7	.	TRBV7-8	TGTGCCAGCAGCCAGGAGGGACTCGGGGAGCAGTACTTC	CASSQEGLGEQYF
TRBD1	TRBJ1-2	.	TRBV19	TGTGCCAGTAGATTACGGACAGGAAACTATGGCTACACCTTC	CASRLRTGNYGYTF
.	TRBJ1-2	.	TRBV5-6	TGTGCCAGCAGCCGGGCGGGGGCGAGCTATGGCTACACCTTC	CASSRAGASYGYTF
TRBD1	TRBJ1-1	.	TRBV10-3	TGTGCCGACGGTGTGGGACAGGGTTTGAACACTGAAGCTTTCTTT	CADGVGQGLNTEAFF
.	TRBJ1-5	.	TRBV27	TGTGCCAGCATCGTAGATCGGTGGTTCGATCAGCCCCAGCATTTT	CASIVDRWFDQPQHF
TRBD1	TRBJ1-6	many	TRBV2	TGTGCCATCGGTGGACAGGGGAATTCACCCCTCCACTTT	CAIGGQGNSPLHF
.	TRBJ2-1	.	TRBV5-1	TGCGCCAGCAGCTCCGCCAAGGGGGGACCAACACGATACAATGAGCAGTTCTTC	CASSSAKGGPTRYNEQFF
TRBD1	TRBJ2-3	.	TRBV18	TGTGCCAGCTCACCACGCGGACAGGGCTTCACAGATACGCAGTATTTT	CASSPRGQGFTDTQYF
.	TRBJ2-7	.	TRBV18	TGTGCCAGCTCAGCCGGGGCATCCTACGAGCAGTACTTC	CASSAGASYEQYF
.	TRBJ2-7	.	TRBV19	TGTGCCAGTAGCCTGCAGGGGGGGTCCTACGAGCAGTACTTC	CASSLQGGSYEQYF
TRBD1	TRBJ2-7	.	TRBV10-3	TGTGCCATCAGCGGGACAGGGGGCCCCTACGAGCAGTACTTC	CAISGTGGPYEQYF
.	TRBJ2-1	.	TRBV14	TGTGCCAGCAGCCAAGCTGAGGGAGCCACCTCATATTCCCAGTTCTTC	CASSQAEGATSYSQFF
.	TRBJ2-7	few	TRBV2	TGTGCCAGCAGTGAAGGAGCAATCTCCGAGCAGTACTTC	CASSEGAISEQYF
.	TRBJ2-7	.	TRBV5-8	TGTGCCAGCGCCCCTCTTCGTAGCTCCTACGAGCAGTACTTC	CASAPLRSSYEQYF
.	TRBJ1-1	many	TRBV29-1	TGCAGCGTTGAGGGTGGGCAGGGAGCCACTGAAGCTTTCTTT	CSVEGGQGATEAFF
TRBD2	TRBJ2-5	.	TRBV7-9	TGTGCCAGCAGCCCCCGAGCTAGCGGGAGATGGGAGACCCAGTACTTC	CASSPRASGRWETQYF
.	TRBJ2-5	few	TRBV29-1	TGCAGCGCCCGGACCCCAGAGACCCAGTACTTC	CSARTPETQYF
TRBD2	TRBJ2-1	few	TRBV11-3	TGTGCCAGCAGCTCAGCGGGAGGGAGGGAGCAGTTCTTC	CASSSAGGREQFF
TRBD1	TRBJ2-7	.	TRBV28	TGTGCCAGCAGTCCCCCCGGGACAGGGACCTACGAGCAGTACTTC	CASSPPGTGTYEQYF
.	TRBJ1-1	few	TRBV10-3	TGTGCCATCAGGGGGAGTGGCACTGAAGCTTTCTTT	CAIRGSGTEAFF
TRBD2	TRBJ2-1	.	TRBV28	TGTGCCAGCAGTTCCCTAGCGGGAGGGATCTATGAGCAGTTCTTC	CASSSLAGGIYEQFF
.	TRBJ1-1	few	TRBV29-1	TGCAGCGTTGAGCGGGGCTTAACTGAAGCTTTCTTT	CSVERGLTEAFF
TRBD1	TRBJ1-5	.	TRBV27	TGTGCCAGCAGAGGTACAGGGGAGAGTCAGCCCCAGCATTTT	CASRGTGESQPQHF
TRBD1	TRBJ2-3	.	TRBV2	TGTGCCAGCAGTATTGGACAGGGGGTAGATACGCAGTATTTT	CASSIGQGVDTQYF
.	TRBJ2-5	.	TRBV5-4	TGTGCCAGCAGCTTGGCCAATAATGGAGAGACCCAGTACTTC	CASSLANNGETQYF
.	TRBJ1-4	many	TRBV5-1	TGCGCCAGCAGCTTGCAAGGGACGGTTAATGAAAAACTGTTTTTT	CASSLQGTVNEKLFF
TRBD1	TRBJ2-1	.	TRBV28	TGTGCCAGCAGTGGCTTCGGGACAGGCTTTTACAATGAGCAGTTCTTC	CASSGFGTGFYNEQFF
TRBD2	TRBJ2-3	.	TRBV29-1	TGCAGCGTTAACAGCGGGAGTGATACGCAGTATTTT	CSVNSGSDTQYF
.	TRBJ2-5	.	TRBV28	TGTGCCAGCAGTATCAGACAGGTTTACCAAGAGACCCAGTACTTC	CASSIRQVYQETQYF
TRBD2	TRBJ2-7	.	TRBV7-3	TGTGCCAGCAGCTCCAGGGCGGGGGATCAGCAGTACTTC	CASSSRAGDQQYF
.	TRBJ2-7	.	TRBV18	TGTGCCAGCTCACCGGCAGATACCTACGAGCAGTACTTC	CASSPADTYEQYF
.	TRBJ2-6	.	TRBV28	TGTGCCAGCAGTTCTTCCGCAGGGTTAGGGGGGGCCAACGTCCTGACTTTC	CASSSSAGLGGANVLTF
TRBD2	TRBJ2-1	.	TRBV11-2	TGTGCCAGCACCAAGCTCAGCGGGAGGGCCTACAATGAGCAGTTCTTC	CASTKLSGRAYNEQFF
.	TRBJ2-7	.	TRBV5-1	TGCGCCAGCAGCTTGGGAGGGGTCGAAAGCTCCTACGAGCAGTACTTC	CASSLGGVESSYEQYF
.	TRBJ2-3	.	TRBV7-8	TGTGCCAGCAGCCCGTTCCTTCCATCGGAGGATACGCAGTATTTT	CASSPFLPSEDTQYF
.	TRBJ1-3	.	TRBV29-1	TGCAGCGTTGAAGGTGGGAGAGGAAACACCATATATTTT	CSVEGGRGNTIYF
.	TRBJ1-1	.	TRBV9	TGTGCCAGCAGCGTAGGCAGGGGAGCCACTGAAGCTTTCTTT	CASSVGRGATEAFF
.	TRBJ2-2	.	TRBV18	TGTGCCAGCTCACCACAGTCCGGGGCCGGGGAGCTGTTTTTT	CASSPQSGAGELFF
TRBD2	TRBJ2-2	.	TRBV6-4	TGTGCCAGCAGTGAGGGACTAGCGGGAGCCGGGGAGCTGTTTTTT	CASSEGLAGAGELFF
TRBD2	TRBJ2-2	.	TRBV12-5	TGTGCTAGTGGTTTGGAGACTAGCGGAAGGAACACCGGGGAGCTGTTTTTT	CASGLETSGRNTGELFF